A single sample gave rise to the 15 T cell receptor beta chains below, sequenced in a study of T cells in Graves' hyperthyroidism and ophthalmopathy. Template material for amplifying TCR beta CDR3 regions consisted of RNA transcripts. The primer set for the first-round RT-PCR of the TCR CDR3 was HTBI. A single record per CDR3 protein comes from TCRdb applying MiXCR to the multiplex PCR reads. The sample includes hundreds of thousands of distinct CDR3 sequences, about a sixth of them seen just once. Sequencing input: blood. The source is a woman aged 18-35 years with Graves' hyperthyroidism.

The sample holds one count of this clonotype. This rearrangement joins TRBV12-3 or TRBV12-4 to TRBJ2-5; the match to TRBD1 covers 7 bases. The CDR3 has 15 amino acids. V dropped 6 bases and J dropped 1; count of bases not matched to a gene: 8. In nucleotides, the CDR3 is TGTGCCAGCAGCTATGACAGGGTCCGCCAAGAGACCCAGTACTTC. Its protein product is CASSYDRVRQETQYF.

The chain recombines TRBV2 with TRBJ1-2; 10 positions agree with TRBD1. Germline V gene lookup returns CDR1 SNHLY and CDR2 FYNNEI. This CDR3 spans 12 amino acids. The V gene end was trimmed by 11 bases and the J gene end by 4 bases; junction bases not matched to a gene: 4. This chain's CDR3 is CASGQGLYGYTF. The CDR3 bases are TGTGCCTCGGGACAGGGGCTCTATGGCTACACCTTC.

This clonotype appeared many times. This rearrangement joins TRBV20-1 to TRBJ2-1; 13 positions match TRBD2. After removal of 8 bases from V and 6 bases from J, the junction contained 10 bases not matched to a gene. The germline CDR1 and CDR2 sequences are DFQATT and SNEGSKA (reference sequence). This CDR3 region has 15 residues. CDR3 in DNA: TGCAGTTACAACAGGGGACTAGCGGGATCCAATGAGCAGTTCTTC. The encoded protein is CSYNRGLAGSNEQFF.

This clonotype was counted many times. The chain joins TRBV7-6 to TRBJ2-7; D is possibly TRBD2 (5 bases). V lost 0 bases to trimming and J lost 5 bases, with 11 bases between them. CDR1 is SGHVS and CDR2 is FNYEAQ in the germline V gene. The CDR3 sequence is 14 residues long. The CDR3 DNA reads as TGTGCCAGCAGCTTAGCGGGTCCGCGGGACGAGCAGTACTTC. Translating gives CASSLAGPRDEQYF.

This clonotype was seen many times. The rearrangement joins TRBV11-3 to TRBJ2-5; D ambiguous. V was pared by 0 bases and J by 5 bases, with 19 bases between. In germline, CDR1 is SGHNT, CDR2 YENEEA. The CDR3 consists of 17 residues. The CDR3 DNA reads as TGTGCCAGCAGCTTAGATCTTCCGTTCCGAGAGTTGGAGACCCAGTACTTC. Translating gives CASSLDLPFRELETQYF.

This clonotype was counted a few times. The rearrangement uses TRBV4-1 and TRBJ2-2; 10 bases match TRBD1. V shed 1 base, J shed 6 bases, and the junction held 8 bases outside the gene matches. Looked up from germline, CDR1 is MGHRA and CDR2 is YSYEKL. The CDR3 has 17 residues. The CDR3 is CASSQGRDRGFAGELFF. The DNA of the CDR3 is TGCGCCAGCAGCCAAGGCCGGGACAGGGGTTTTGCCGGGGAGCTGTTTTTT.

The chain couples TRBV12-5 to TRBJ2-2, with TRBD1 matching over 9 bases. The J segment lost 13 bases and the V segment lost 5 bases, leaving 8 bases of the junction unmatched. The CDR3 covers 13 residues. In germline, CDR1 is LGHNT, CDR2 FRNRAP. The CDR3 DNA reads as TGTGCTAGTGGTCCCGGGACAGGGTTCGGGCTGTTTTTT. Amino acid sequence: CASGPGTGFGLFF.

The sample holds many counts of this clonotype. CDR3 sequence: CASTPQLAGAVYNEQFF. DNA for the CDR3: TGTGCCAGCACCCCCCAACTAGCGGGGGCCGTTTACAATGAGCAGTTCTTC. The chain joins TRBV7-8 to TRBJ2-1; TRBD2 agrees at 11 bases. CDR3 length: 17 amino acids. Germline V CDR1 and CDR2: SGHVS, FQNEAQ. J gave up 4 bases and V 7 bases, and 12 bases lay outside the gene matches.

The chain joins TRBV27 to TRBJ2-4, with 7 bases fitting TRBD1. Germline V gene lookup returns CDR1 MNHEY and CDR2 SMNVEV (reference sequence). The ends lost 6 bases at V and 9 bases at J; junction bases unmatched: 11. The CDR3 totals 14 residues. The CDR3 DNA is TGTGCCAGCAGCCCGGGACAGAGTGGATTCATTCAGTACTTC. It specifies CASSPGQSGFIQYF.

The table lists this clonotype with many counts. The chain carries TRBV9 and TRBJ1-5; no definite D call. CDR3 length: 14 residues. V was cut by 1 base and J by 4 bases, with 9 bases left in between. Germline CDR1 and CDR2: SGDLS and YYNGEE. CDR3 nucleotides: TGTGCCAGCAGCGTACGGGCAGATAATCAGCCCCAGCATTTT. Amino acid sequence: CASSVRADNQPQHF. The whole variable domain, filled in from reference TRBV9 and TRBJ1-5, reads DSGVTQTPKHLITATGQRVTLRCSPRSGDLSVYWYQQSLDQGLQFLIQYYNGEERAKGNILERFSAQQFPDLHSELNLSSLELGDSALYFCASSVRADNQPQHFGDGTRLSIL.

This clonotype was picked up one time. The CDR3 sequence: CASSLVEGTYEQYF. As DNA, the CDR3 is TGTGCCAGCAGCTTGGTTGAGGGTACCTACGAGCAGTACTTC. The chain employs TRBV5-4 and TRBJ2-7; D might be TRBD2 (5 bases). V was pared by 0 bases and J by 2 bases, with 9 bases between. There are 14 residues in the CDR3. The germline gives CDR1 SGHNT, CDR2 YYREEE (reference sequence).

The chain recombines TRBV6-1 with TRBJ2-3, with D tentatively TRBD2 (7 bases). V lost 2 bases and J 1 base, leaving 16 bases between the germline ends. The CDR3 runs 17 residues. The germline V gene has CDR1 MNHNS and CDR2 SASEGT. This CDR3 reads CASSENLAGARTDTQYF. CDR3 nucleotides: TGTGCCAGCAGTGAAAATCTTGCGGGGGCGCGCACAGATACGCAGTATTTT.

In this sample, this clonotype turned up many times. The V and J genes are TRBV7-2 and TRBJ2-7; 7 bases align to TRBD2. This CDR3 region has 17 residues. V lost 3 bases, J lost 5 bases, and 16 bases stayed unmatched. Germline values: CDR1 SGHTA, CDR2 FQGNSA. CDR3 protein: CASSFSPPWTRDDEQYF. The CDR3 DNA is TGTGCCAGCAGCTTTTCTCCGCCCTGGACTAGAGACGACGAGCAGTACTTC.

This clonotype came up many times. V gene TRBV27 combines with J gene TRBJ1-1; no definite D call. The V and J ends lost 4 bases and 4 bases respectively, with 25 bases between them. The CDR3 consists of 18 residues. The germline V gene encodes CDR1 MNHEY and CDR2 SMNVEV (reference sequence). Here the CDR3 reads CASSSDSRFDPWGTEAFF. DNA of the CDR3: TGTGCCAGCAGTTCGGATTCCAGATTCGATCCATGGGGCACTGAAGCTTTCTTT.

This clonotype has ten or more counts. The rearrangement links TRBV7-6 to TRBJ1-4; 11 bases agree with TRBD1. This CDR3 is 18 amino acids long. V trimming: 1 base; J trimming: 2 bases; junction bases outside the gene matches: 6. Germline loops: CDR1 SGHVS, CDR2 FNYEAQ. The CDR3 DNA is TGTGCCAGCAGCTTAGGTGGACAGGGGGCGTCGACTAATGAAAAACTGTTTTTT. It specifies CASSLGGQGASTNEKLFF.